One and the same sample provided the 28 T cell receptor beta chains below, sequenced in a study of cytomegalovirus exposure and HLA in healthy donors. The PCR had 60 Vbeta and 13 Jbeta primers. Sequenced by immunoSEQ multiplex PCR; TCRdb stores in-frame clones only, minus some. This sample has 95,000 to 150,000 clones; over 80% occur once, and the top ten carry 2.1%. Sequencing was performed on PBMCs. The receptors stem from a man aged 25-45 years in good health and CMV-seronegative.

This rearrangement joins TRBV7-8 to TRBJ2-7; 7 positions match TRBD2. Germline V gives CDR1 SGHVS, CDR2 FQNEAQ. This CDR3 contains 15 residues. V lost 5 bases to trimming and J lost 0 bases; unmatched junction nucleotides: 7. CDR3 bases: TGTGCCAGCAGCCCCACGGGGGGTGGCTCCTACGAGCAGTACTTC. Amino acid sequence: CASSPTGGGSYEQYF.

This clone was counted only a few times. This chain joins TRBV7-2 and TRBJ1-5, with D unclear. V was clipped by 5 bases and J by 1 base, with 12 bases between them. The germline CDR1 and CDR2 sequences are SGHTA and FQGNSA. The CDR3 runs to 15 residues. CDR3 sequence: CASSKGGWSNQPQHF. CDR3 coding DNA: TGTGCCAGCAGCAAAGGAGGATGGAGCAATCAGCCCCAGCATTTT.

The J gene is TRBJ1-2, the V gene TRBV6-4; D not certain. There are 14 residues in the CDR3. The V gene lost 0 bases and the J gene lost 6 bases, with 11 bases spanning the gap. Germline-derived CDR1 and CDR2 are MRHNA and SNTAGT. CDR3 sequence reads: CASSDSEGTDGYTF. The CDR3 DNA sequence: TGTGCCAGCAGTGACTCGGAGGGTACGGATGGCTACACCTTC.

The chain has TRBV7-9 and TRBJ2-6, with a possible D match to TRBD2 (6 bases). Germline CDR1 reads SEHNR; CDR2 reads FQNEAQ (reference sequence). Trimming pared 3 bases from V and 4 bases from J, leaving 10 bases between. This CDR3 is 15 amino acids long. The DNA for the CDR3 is TGTGCCAGCAGCTTGGAGGGTCTCGGGGCCAACGTCCTGACTTTC. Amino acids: CASSLEGLGANVLTF. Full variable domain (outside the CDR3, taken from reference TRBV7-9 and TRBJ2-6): DTGVSQNPRHKITKRGQNVTFRCDPISEHNRLYWYRQTLGQGPEFLTYFQNEAQLEKSRLLSDRFSAERPKGSFSTLEIQRTEQGDSAMYLCASSLEGLGANVLTFGAGSRLTVL.

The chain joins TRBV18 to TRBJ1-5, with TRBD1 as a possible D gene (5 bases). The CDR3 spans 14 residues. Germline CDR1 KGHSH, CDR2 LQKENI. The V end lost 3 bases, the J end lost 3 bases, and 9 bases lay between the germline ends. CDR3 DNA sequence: TGTGCCAGCTCACCGGGGCAGCACAATCAGCCCCAGCATTTT. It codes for CASSPGQHNQPQHF.

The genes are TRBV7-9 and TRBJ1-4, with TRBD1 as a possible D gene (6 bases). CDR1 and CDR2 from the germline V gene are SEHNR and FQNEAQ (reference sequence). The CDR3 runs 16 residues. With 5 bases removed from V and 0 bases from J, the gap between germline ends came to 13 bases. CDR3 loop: CASSPGVMATNEKLFF. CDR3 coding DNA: TGTGCCAGCAGCCCAGGGGTTATGGCAACTAATGAAAAACTGTTTTTT. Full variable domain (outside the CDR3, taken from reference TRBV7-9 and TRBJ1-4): DTGVSQNPRHKITKRGQNVTFRCDPISEHNRLYWYRQTLGQGPEFLTYFQNEAQLEKSRLLSDRFSAERPKGSFSTLEIQRTEQGDSAMYLCASSPGVMATNEKLFFGSGTQLSVL.

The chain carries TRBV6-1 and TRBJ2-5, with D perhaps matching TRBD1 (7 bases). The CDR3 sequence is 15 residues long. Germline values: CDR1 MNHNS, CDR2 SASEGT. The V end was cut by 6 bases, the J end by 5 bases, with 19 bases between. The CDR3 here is CASSETAEGAETQYF. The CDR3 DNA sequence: TGTGCCAGCAGCGAGACCGCGGAGGGGGCGGAGACCCAGTACTTC.

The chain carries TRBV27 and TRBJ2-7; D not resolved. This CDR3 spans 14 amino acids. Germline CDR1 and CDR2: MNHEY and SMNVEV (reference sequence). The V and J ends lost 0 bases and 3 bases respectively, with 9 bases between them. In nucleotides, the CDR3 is TGTGCCAGCAGTTTATCGGCCAGGTTCTACGAGCAGTACTTC. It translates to CASSLSARFYEQYF.

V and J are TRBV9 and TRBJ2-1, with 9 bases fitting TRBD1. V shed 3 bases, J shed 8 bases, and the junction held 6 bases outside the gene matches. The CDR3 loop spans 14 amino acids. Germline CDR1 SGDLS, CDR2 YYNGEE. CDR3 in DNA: TGTGCCAGCAGCGCCCGGGACAGGGTTGATGAGCAGTTCTTC. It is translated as CASSARDRVDEQFF.

The CDR3 DNA follows: TGTGCCAGCAGTTACTCTACGGTCTATGGCTACACCTTC. The encoded protein is CASSYSTVYGYTF. The chain is built from TRBV6-5 and TRBJ1-2; D ambiguous. The germline V gene has CDR1 MNHEY and CDR2 SVGAGI. Trimming stripped 0 bases from V and 4 bases from J, with 6 bases between. The CDR3 has 13 residues.

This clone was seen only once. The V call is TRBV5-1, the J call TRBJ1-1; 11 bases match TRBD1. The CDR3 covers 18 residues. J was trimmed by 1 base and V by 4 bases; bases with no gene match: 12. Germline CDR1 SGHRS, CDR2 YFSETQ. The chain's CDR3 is CASSRVGGTGGRNTEAFF. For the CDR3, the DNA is TGCGCCAGCAGCAGGGTGGGGGGGACAGGGGGGCGGAACACTGAAGCTTTCTTT.

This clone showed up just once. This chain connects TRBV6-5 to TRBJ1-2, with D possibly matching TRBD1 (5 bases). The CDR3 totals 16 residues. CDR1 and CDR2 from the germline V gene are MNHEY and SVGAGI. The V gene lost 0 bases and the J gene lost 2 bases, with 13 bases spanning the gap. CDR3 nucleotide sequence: TGTGCCAGCAGTTACTCGCCCGGTGGGGGGAACTATGGCTACACCTTC. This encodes CASSYSPGGGNYGYTF.

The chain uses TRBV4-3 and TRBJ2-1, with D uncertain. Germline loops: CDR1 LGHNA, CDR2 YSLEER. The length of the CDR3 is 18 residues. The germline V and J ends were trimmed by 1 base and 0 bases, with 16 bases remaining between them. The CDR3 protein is CASSQAPPRLSSYNEQFF. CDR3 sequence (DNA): TGCGCCAGCAGCCAAGCCCCCCCTAGACTGAGCTCCTACAATGAGCAGTTCTTC.

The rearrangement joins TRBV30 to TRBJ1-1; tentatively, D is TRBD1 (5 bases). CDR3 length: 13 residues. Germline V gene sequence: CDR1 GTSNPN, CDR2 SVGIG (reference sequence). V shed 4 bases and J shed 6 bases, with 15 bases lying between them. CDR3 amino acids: CAWIKGLMAEAFF. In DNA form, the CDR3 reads TGTGCCTGGATAAAGGGGCTTATGGCTGAAGCTTTCTTT.

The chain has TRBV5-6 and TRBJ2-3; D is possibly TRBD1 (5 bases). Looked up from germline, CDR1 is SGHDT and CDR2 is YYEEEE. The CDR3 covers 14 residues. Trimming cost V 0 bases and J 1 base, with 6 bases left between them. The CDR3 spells CASSLAQGTDTQYF. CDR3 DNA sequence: TGTGCCAGCAGCTTGGCACAGGGCACAGATACGCAGTATTTT. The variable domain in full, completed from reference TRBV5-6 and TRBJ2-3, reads DAGVTQSPTHLIKTRGQQVTLRCSPKSGHDTVSWYQQALGQGPQFIFQYYEEEERQRGNFPDRFSGHQFPNYSSELNVNALLLGDSALYLCASSLAQGTDTQYFGPGTRLTVL.

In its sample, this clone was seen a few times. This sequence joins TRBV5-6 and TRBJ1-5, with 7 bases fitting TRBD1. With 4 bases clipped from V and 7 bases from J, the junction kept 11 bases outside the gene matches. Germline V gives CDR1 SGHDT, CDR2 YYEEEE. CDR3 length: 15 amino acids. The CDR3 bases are TGTGCCAGCAGCGCCACCGGGACAGTGGCCCAGCCCCAGCATTTT. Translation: CASSATGTVAQPQHF.

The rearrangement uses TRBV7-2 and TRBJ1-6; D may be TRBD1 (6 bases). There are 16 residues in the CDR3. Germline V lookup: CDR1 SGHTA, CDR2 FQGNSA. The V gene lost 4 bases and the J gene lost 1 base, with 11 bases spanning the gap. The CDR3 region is CASSYQGRSYNSPLHF. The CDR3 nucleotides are TGTGCCAGCAGCTACCAGGGGCGATCCTATAATTCACCCCTCCACTTT.

The CDR3 DNA is TGTGCCAGCAGTGTGGGGGGACAGATGGGGTATGGCTACACCTTC. Translation: CASSVGGQMGYGYTF. The genes are TRBV2 and TRBJ1-2; 7 bases match TRBD1. Unmatched junction bases numbered 10, after V lost 4 bases and J lost 5 bases. Germline CDR1 is SNHLY and CDR2 is FYNNEI. This CDR3 has 15 residues.

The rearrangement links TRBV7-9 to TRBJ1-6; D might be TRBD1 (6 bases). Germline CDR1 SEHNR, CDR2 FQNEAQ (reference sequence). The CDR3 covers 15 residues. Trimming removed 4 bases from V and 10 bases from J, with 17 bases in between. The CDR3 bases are TGTGCCAGCAGCTCTAGGGGGGGCGGAATATCACCCCTCCACTTT. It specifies CASSSRGGGISPLHF.

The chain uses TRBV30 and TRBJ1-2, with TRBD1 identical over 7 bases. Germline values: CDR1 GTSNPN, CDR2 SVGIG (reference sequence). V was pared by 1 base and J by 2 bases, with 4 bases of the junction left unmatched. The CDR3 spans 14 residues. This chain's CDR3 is CAWSEGTVNYGYTF. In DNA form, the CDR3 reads TGTGCCTGGAGTGAAGGGACAGTCAACTATGGCTACACCTTC.

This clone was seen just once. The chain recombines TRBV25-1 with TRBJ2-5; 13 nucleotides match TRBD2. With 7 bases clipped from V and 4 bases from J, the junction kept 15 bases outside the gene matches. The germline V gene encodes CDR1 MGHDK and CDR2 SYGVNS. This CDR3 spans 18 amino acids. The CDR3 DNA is TGTGCCAGCATCCCCCCTCTCGGGACTAGCGGGGACCCAGAGACCCAGTACTTC. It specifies CASIPPLGTSGDPETQYF.

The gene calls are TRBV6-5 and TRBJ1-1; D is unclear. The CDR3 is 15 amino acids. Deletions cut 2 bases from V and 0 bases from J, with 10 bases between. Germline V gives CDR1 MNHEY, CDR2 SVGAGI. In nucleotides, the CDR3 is TGTGCCAGCAGTTACCGACACCTCATGAACACTGAAGCTTTCTTT. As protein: CASSYRHLMNTEAFF.

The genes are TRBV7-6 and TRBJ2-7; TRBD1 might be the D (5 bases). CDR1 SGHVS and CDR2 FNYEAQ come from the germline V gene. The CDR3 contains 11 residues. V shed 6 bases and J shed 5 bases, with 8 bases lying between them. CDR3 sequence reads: CASSGADEQYF. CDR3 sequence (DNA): TGTGCCAGCAGTGGGGCCGACGAGCAGTACTTC.

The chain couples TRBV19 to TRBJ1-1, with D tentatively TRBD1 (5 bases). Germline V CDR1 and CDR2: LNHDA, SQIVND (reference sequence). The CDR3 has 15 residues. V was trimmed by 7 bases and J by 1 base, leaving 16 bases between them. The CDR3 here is CASKNGGTKNTEAFF. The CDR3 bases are TGTGCCAGTAAGAATGGGGGGACGAAGAACACTGAAGCTTTCTTT. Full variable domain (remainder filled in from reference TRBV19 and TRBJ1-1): DGGITQSPKYLFRKEGQNVTLSCEQNLNHDAMYWYRQDPGQGLRLIYYSQIVNDFQKGDIAEGYSVSREKKESFPLTVTSAQKNPTAFYLCASKNGGTKNTEAFFGQGTRLTVV.

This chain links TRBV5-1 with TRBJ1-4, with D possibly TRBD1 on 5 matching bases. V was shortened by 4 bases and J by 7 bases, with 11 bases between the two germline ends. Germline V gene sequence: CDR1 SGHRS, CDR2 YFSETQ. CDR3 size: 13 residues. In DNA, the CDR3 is TGCGCCAGCAGCCTAAGGACACCTGAAAAACTGTTTTTT. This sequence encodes CASSLRTPEKLFF. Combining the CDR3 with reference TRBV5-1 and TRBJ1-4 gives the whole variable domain KAGVTQTPRYLIKTRGQQVTLSCSPISGHRSVSWYQQTPGQGLQFLFEYFSETQRNKGNFPGRFSGRQFSNSRSEMNVSTLELGDSALYLCASSLRTPEKLFFGSGTQLSVL.

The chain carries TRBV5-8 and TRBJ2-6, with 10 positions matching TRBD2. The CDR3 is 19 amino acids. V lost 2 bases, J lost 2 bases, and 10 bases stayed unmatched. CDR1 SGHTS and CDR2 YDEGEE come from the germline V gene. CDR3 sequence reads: CASSLAASGGLAGANVLTF. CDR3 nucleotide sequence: TGTGCCAGCAGCTTAGCTGCTAGCGGGGGACTCGCTGGGGCCAACGTCCTGACTTTC. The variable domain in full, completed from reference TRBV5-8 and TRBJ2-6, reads EAGVTQSPTHLIKTRGQQATLRCSPISGHTSVYWYQQALGLGLQFLLWYDEGEERNRGNFPPRFSGRQFPNYSSELNVNALELEDSALYLCASSLAASGGLAGANVLTFGAGSRLTVL.

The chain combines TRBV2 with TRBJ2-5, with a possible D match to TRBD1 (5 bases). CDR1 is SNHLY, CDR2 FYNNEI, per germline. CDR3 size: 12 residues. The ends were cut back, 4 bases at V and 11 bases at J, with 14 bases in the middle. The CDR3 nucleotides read TGTGCCAGCAGTGCGATCTCGACAGCGCAGTACTTC. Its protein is CASSAISTAQYF.

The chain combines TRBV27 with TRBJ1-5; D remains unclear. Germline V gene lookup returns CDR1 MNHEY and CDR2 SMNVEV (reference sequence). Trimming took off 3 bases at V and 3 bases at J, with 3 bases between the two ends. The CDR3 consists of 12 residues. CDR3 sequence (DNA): TGTGCCAGCAGTTTTCTCAATCAGCCCCAGCATTTT. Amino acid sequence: CASSFLNQPQHF.